The present T cell receptor beta chain was sequenced within a study of cytomegalovirus exposure and HLA in healthy donors (TCRdb year 2017). Turning to the overall study: In an earlier analysis of roughly 590 of the donors, approximately 300 Gb of sequence data and approximately 100 million unique TCR beta sequences from some 170 million T cells were reported. An early release covering 550 to 650 HLA-typed donors comprised 250 to 350 gigabases of sequencing data and tens of millions of unique TCR sequences. Among the approximately 400 genotyped donors, approximately 81% belonged to the genetic ancestry cluster associated with self-reported Caucasian donors. The aim of the study was to test whether cataloging public T cell receptors could identify signatures of past pathogen exposure. The T cell repertoires of under 750 subjects were profiled by immunosequencing and related to cytomegalovirus serostatus. Besides the first cohort of roughly 640 subjects, a separate validation cohort made up of over 95 different subjects was used. The study combined high-throughput TCR immunosequencing, statistical association of individual TCRs with disease status, and machine learning to predict cytomegalovirus infection status. In a later analysis, previously published TCR beta repertoires from hundreds of donors were re-analyzed and high-resolution HLA genotyping was added so that TCR occurrence patterns could be studied. The later analysis used no new phenotypic data to find candidate immune exposures, relying instead on TCR beta sequences and their occurrence across donors. An earlier analysis of about 620 of the donors applied high-throughput TCR beta sequencing to assess whether each TCR beta V gene segment acted as functional or pseudogenic. Donor age, sex, ethnicity and CMV serostatus were compiled alongside the repertoire data. Genome-wide SNP genotypes for about 60% of the 666 donors were used in a later genetic analysis, which treated that subset as a discovery cohort. Every discovery cohort repertoire had been produced on one sequencing platform. HLA typing covered class I and class II loci at four-digit resolution. Typing coverage varied by locus: about 620-640 donors for A, B, C, DRB1 and DQB1; roughly 520 for DQA1; some 610 for DPA1; fewer than 480 for DPB1. A handful of DR-DQ haplotypes were treated as single units for association and clustering because of strong linkage in the cohort. Among some 410 genotyped donors of the cohort, an average of about 240,000 unique TCR beta nucleotide sequences were sequenced per donor, roughly 18% of them non-productive.

The cohort was made up of several hundred healthy bone marrow donors. Cohort members were all nominally healthy when sampled, although unrecorded immune exposures were likely present. The donor was CMV seronegative and belonged to the group of 350 or so seronegative cohort members. Every donor gave a peripheral blood sample, and the peripheral blood mononuclear cells from that sample were used for TCR beta sequencing. Genomic DNA was extracted from the blood cell samples with the Qiagen DNeasy Blood Extraction Kit. Beyond this particular receptor, the publication reports: The only immune exposure information available for the cohort was CMV serostatus. A further reported finding was that TCR beta sequences accurately predicted the HLA-A and HLA-B alleles for most subjects in the first cohort. Linkage disequilibrium might explain the correlated functional status among segregating V segments, but an unknown experimental factor could not be excluded. Broadly in line with IMGT annotations, most TCR beta V segments showed up in productive rearrangements about 87% or about 30% of the time in an earlier analysis of 450 to 600 of the donors. Some IMGT-functional V segments, including TRBV6-2 and TRBV6-3, could not be distinguished by the 87-base-pair reads and were therefore excluded. The presence/absence analyses assumed that sequencing depth was roughly uniform across donors, and that assumption may not be true. In a later genetic analysis, fewer N-insertions in productive TCRs were reported among donors in an Asian-associated ancestry cluster than the roughly 710-donor mean. In vitro tests confirmed that a few of the cytomegalovirus-associated TCR beta chains recognize cytomegalovirus antigens. A later analysis found that most CMV-associated TCR beta chains appeared HLA-restricted, with HLA associations seemingly driven largely by CMV exposure. While some public TCRs were present in many individuals, most TCR sequences turned up only very rarely across donors. A group of highly shared sequence variants was considered likely to be a technical artifact of the sequencing pipeline. In a later analysis, several top co-occurrence clusters were reported to appear linked to parvovirus B19, influenza, CMV and Epstein-Barr virus. Because counts were too low, roughly 17 rarely observed V segments, including chromosome 9 orphons, were left out of the earlier analysis of approximately 500 of the donors. When HLA alleles, especially DR and DQ, strongly co-occurred, attributing TCR associations to individual alleles was difficult. A later analysis associated approximately 17,000 TCR beta sequences with specific HLA alleles at a false discovery rate of 0.05. The classifier was reported to diagnose cytomegalovirus status with high specificity and sensitivity in both the original cohort and the validation cohort. The authors suggested that the approach could potentially be generalized to other disease states and immunological phenotypes. Because some donors lacked HLA typing at each locus, the association tests relied only on the typed subset. In a later analysis, HLA-associated TCR beta chains were found to be more clonally expanded and to have lower generation probabilities than equally common non-associated chains. A total of 150 to 200 TCR beta chains were listed by the study as associated with cytomegalovirus. A later analysis found that TCR association rates varied across HLA loci, with DRB1 alleles showing the most associated TCRs and HLA-C alleles the fewest. V-gene and J-gene trimming of TCR beta chains was associated with a missense DCLRE1C variant in a later genetic analysis, and the association was replicated in an independent cohort. In this cohort, only TCR beta chains were sequenced, and detectable features were limited by the absence of alpha or paired-chain data.

From its cysteine to its phenylalanine, the CDR3 spans 16 amino acids. CDR3 DNA only is kept here, 48 bases in frame from base 1. CDR1 and CDR2 are drawn from the germline V gene: MGHDK, SYGVNS. Unmatched junction bases come to 8, with V trimmed by 1 base and J by 4 bases. In the case of this clone: Its antigen is not yet known. No base quality values were provided; no much bigger clone lies one nucleotide off.

Libraries were prepared through the immunoSEQ multiplex PCR assay. For the multiplex PCR, a mixture combining 60 forward primers for TCR Vbeta segments and 13 reverse primers for TCR Jbeta segments was used. A multiplex PCR assay on genomic DNA amplified the CDR3 region of rearranged TCR beta genes. Amplified TCR beta libraries were sequenced as 87-base-pair reads on the Illumina HiSeq System. In the authors' own workflow: A later analysis tallied 75 million to 85 million unique TCR beta chains across the 610 or so repertoires, and some 10 million of those chains were shared by two or more donors. To remove PCR and sequencing errors, raw reads were error-corrected and collapsed into unique sequences using a nearest-neighbor algorithm that merged closely related sequences. V, D and J gene segments were assigned by aligning CDR3 sequences to IMGT reference sequences. For a sequence to be retained, a match of at least six nucleotides to both a V gene segment and a J gene segment was required. Rearrangements were classified as productive when the CDR3 lacked stop codons and remained in frame with V and J, and all other rearrangements were classified as non-productive. CDR3 was defined by IMGT convention, running from the second conserved V-encoded cysteine to the conserved J-encoded phenylalanine. The earlier analysis of about 610 of the donors excluded any sequence lacking an unambiguous match to a single V gene segment. An earlier analysis of 587 of the donors classified V segments as functional when productive rearrangements were above 56.7% and as segregating when the standard deviation between donors was above 5%. A statistical classification framework was developed to diagnose cytomegalovirus status using the catalog of TCR beta chain sequences. In a later analysis, V and J genes were assigned by comparing TCR nucleotide sequences against IMGT/GENE-DB human TR gene sequences. In a later analysis, CDR3 sequences and most-parsimonious VDJ recombination scenarios were assigned using the TCRdist pipeline. In a later analysis, every TCR beta chain was defined by the combination of its CDR3 amino acid sequence and its V-gene family, and reads without a unique V-gene family were dropped. To address suspected cross-contamination and a sequencing artifact, a later analysis removed approximately 590 highly shared, low-generation-probability nucleotide sequences. For each public chain, a later analysis derived a clonal expansion index from normalized ranks of inferred template counts within each repertoire. In a later analysis, generation probabilities were computed with a VDJ recombination model fitted to out-of-frame rearrangements, and the resulting probabilities were checked against IGoR. In a later analysis, hypergeometric tests were used to score TCR-TCR, TCR-HLA and TCR-CMV co-occurrence, with a repertoire-size bias correction applied to TCR pairs. False discovery rates were estimated in a later analysis by permuting HLA or CMV assignments 20 times. In a later analysis, co-occurring TCRs were grouped using DBSCAN, with TCRdist sequence similarity added in when clustering inside HLA-allele-positive subsets. Co-occurrence clustering excluded repertoires with fewer than 30,000 or more than 120,000 public chains, plus five with anomalous nucleotide sharing. This is the immuneACCESS table as TCRdb keeps it, with only in-frame sequences that have V and J called. A part of the clones is gone; compared with another copy, unresolved V genes explain less than half, and the rest is unexplained. V, J and clone size are taken as reported in that table, and D and trimming were inferred from the DNA itself. The sample records about 140,000 clones, 70% to 85% of which are singletons. In total, the top ten clones hold under 2% of the sample.

Here the chain combines TRBV25-1 and TRBJ2-3; 7 central nucleotides agree with TRBD2. The receptor comes from a woman aged 35 to 49 in good health and CMV-seronegative. Sequencing was carried out using PBMCs. The DNA is as follows: TGTGCCAGCAGTGAATGGACGGCGGGAGTCCCAGATACGCAGTATTTT. This is translated as CASSEWTAGVPDTQYF.